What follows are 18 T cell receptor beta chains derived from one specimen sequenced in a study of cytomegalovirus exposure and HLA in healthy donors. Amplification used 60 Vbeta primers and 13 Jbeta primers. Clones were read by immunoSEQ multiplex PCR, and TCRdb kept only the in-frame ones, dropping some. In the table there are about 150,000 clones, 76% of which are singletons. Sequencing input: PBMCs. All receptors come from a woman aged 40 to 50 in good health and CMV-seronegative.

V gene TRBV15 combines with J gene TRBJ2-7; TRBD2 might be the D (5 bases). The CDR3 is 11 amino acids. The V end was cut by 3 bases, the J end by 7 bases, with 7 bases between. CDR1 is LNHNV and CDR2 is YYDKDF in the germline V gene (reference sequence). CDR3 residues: CATSSTGEQYF. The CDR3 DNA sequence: TGTGCCACCAGCAGTACGGGGGAGCAGTACTTC.

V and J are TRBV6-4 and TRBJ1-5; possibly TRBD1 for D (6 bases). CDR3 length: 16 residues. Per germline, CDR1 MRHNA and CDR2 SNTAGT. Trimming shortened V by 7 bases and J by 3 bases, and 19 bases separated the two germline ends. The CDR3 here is CASIRASGHINQPQHF. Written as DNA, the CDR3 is TGTGCCAGCATTAGAGCTTCGGGACACATCAATCAGCCCCAGCATTTT.

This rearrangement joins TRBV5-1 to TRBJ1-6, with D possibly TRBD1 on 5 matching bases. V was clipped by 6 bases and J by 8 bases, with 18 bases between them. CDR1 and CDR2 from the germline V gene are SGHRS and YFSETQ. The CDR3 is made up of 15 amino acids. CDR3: CASTLGGVTDSPLHF. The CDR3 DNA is TGCGCCAGCACCCTCGGGGGGGTGACAGATTCACCCCTCCACTTT.

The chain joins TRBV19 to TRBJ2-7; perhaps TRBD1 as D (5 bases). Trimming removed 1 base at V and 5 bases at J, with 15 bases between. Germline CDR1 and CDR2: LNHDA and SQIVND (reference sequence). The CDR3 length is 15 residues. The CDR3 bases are TGTGCCAGTAGTATAGGTTCTGTTGCAGGGAACGAGCAGTACTTC. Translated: CASSIGSVAGNEQYF. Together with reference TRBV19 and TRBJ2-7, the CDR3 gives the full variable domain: DGGITQSPKYLFRKEGQNVTLSCEQNLNHDAMYWYRQDPGQGLRLIYYSQIVNDFQKGDIAEGYSVSREKKESFPLTVTSAQKNPTAFYLCASSIGSVAGNEQYFGPGTRLTVT.

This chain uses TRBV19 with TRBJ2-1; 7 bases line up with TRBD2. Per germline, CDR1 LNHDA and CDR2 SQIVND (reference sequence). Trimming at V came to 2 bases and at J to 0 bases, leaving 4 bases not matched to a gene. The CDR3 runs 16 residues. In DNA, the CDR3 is TGTGCCAGTAGTATATTGGGGGGGAGCTCCTACAATGAGCAGTTCTTC. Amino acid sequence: CASSILGGSSYNEQFF.

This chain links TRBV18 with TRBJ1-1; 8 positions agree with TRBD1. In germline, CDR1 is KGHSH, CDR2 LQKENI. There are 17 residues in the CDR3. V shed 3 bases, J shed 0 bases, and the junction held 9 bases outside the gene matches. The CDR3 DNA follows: TGTGCCAGCTCACCGACAGGGGCCTTGCAGATGAACACTGAAGCTTTCTTT. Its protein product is CASSPTGALQMNTEAFF. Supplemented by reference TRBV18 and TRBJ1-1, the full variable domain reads NAGVMQNPRHLVRRRGQEARLRCSPMKGHSHVYWYRQLPEEGLKFMVYLQKENIIDESGMPKERFSAEFPKEGPSILRIQQVVRGDSAAYFCASSPTGALQMNTEAFFGQGTRLTVV.

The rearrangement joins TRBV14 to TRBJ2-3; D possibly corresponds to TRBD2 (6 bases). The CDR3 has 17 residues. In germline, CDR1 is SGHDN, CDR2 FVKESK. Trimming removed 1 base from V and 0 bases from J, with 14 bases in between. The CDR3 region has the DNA TGTGCCAGCAGCCAAGGAGATGGAGGGGCTAGCACAGATACGCAGTATTTT. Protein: CASSQGDGGASTDTQYF.

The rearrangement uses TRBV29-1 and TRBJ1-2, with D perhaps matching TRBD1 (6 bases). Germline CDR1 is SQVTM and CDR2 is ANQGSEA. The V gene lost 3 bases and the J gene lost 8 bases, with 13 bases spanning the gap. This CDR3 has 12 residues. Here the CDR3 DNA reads TGCAGCGTTGAGTACAGGGCTAACGGCTACACCTTC. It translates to CSVEYRANGYTF. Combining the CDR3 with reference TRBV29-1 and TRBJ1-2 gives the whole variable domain SAVISQKPSRDICQRGTSLTIQCQVDSQVTMMFWYRQQPGQSLTLIATANQGSEATYESGFVIDKFPISRPNLTFSTLTVSNMSPEDSSIYLCSVEYRANGYTFGSGTRLTVV.

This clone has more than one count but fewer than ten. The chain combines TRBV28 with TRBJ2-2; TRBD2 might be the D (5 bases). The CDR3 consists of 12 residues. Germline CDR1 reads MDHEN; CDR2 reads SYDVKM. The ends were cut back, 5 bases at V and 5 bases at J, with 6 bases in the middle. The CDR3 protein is CASSPGTGELFF. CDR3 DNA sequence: TGTGCCAGCAGTCCGGGGACCGGGGAGCTGTTTTTT.

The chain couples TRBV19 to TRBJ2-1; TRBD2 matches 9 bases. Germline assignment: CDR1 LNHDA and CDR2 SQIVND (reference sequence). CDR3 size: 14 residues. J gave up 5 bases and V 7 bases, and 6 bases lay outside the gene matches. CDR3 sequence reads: CASNQRTSDNEQFF. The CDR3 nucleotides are TGTGCCAGTAACCAAAGGACTAGCGACAATGAGCAGTTCTTC.

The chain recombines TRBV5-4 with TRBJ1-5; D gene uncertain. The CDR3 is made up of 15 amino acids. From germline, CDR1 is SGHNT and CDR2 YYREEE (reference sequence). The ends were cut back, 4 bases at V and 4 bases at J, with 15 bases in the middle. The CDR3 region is CASSGGAVHNQPQHF. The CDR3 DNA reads TGTGCCAGCAGCGGCGGAGCGGTTCATAATCAGCCCCAGCATTTT. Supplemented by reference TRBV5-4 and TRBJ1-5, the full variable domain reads ETGVTQSPTHLIKTRGQQVTLRCSSQSGHNTVSWYQQALGQGPQFIFQYYREEENGRGNFPPRFSGLQFPNYSSELNVNALELDDSALYLCASSGGAVHNQPQHFGDGTRLSIL.

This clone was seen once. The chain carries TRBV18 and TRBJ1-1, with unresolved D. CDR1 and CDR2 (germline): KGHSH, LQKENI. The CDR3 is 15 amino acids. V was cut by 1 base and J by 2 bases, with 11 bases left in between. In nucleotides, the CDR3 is TGTGCCAGCTCACCACGGGGAGGGTCAAACACTGAAGCTTTCTTT. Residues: CASSPRGGSNTEAFF.

The CDR3 region is CASSLDRQNEQFF. The CDR3, as DNA: TGTGCCAGCAGCTTAGATCGTCAGAATGAGCAGTTCTTC. The chain is built from TRBV11-2 and TRBJ2-1; no clear D. CDR1 is SGHAT, CDR2 FQNNGV, per germline. CDR3 length equals 13 residues. V lost 0 bases, J lost 7 bases, and 7 bases lay in between.

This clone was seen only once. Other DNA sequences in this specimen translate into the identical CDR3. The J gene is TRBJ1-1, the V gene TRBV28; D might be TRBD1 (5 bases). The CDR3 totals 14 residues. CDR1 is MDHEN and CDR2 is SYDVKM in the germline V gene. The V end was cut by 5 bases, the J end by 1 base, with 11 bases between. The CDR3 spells CASSLLTANTEAFF. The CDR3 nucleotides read TGTGCCAGCAGTCTATTGACAGCGAACACTGAAGCTTTCTTT.

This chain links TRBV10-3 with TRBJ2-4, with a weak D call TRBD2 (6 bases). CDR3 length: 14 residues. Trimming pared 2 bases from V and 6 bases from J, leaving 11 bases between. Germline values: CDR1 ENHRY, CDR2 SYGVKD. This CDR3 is CAISEPGDRNIQYF. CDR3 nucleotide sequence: TGTGCCATCAGTGAGCCGGGAGATCGAAACATTCAGTACTTC.

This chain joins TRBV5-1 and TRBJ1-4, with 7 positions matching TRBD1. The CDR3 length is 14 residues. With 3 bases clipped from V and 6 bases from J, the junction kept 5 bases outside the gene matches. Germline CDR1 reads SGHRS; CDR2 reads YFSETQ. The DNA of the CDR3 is TGCGCCAGCAGCTACAGGGGCGGGGATGAAAAACTGTTTTTT. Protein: CASSYRGGDEKLFF. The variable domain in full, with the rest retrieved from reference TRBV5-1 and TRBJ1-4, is KAGVTQTPRYLIKTRGQQVTLSCSPISGHRSVSWYQQTPGQGLQFLFEYFSETQRNKGNFPGRFSGRQFSNSRSEMNVSTLELGDSALYLCASSYRGGDEKLFFGSGTQLSVL.

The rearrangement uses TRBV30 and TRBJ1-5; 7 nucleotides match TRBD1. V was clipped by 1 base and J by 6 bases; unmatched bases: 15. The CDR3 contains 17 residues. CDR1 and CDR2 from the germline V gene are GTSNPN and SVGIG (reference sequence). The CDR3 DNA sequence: TGTGCCTGGAGTGGATCGACAGGGAACTTTCGGGGTCAGCCCCAGCATTTT. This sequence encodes CAWSGSTGNFRGQPQHF.

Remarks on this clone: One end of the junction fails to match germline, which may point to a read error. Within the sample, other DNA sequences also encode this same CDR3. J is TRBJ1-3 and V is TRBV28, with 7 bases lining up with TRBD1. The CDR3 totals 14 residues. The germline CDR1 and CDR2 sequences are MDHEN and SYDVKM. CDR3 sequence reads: CASRTGASGNTIYF. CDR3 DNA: TGTGCCAGCAGAACAGGGGCCTCTGGGAACACCATATATTTT.